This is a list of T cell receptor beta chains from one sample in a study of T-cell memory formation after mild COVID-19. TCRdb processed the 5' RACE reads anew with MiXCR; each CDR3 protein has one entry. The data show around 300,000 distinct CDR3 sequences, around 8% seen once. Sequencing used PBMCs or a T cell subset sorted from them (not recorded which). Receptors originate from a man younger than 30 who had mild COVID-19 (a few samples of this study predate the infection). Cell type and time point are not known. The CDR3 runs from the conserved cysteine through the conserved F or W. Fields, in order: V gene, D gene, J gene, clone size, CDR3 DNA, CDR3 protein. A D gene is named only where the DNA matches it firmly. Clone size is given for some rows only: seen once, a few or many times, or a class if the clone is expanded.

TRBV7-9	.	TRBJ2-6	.	TGTGCCAGCAGCCAGAATCGGGGGGCCAACGTCCTGACTTTC	CASSQNRGANVLTF
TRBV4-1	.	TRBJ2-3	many	TGCGCCAGCAGCCAAGGGGGGCGGAACGGAGGCACAGATACGCAGTATTTT	CASSQGGRNGGTDTQYF
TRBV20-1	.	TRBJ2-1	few	TGCAGTGCTAGAGTGGGTCCCGGGGAGCAGTTCTTC	CSARVGPGEQFF
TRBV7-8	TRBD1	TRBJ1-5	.	TGTGCCAGCAGCTTTAGCGGGACAGGGGGGCAGCCCCAGCATTTT	CASSFSGTGGQPQHF
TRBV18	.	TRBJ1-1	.	TGTGCCAGCTCACCGCAGGGGACGAACACTGAAGCTTTCTTT	CASSPQGTNTEAFF
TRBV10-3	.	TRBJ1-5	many	TGTGCCATCAGTGAGTCGGGGGGGAACCGGCCCCAGCATTTT	CAISESGGNRPQHF
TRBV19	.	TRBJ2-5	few	TGTGCCAGTAATTCCGGACATCTTCAAGAGACCCAGTACTTC	CASNSGHLQETQYF
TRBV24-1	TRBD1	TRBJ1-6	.	TGTGCCACCAGTGATCCCCGGGACAGGGTAGGGGGTTATAATTCACCCCTCCACTTT	CATSDPRDRVGGYNSPLHF
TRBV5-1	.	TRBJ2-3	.	TGCGCCAGCAGCCCGGGGGACCGGGATACGCAGTATTTT	CASSPGDRDTQYF
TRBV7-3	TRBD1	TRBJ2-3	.	TGTGCCAGCAGCTCCCAGGGGGCGGGAGATACGCAGTATTTT	CASSSQGAGDTQYF
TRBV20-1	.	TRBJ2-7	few	TGCAGTGCGAAGATGAGCGGAGGGTACAACGAGCAGTACTTC	CSAKMSGGYNEQYF
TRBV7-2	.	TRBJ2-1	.	TGTGCCAGCAGCTCCCGGGTCCCCAAGAATGAGCAGTTCTTC	CASSSRVPKNEQFF
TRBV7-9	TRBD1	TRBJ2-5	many	TGTGCCAGCAGCCTCCCGGGACAGCTCCAAGAGACCCAGTACTTC	CASSLPGQLQETQYF
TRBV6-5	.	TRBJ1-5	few	TGTGCCAGCAGGTCTGGAGGAAATCAGCCCCAGCATTTT	CASRSGGNQPQHF
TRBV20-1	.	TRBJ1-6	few	TGCAGTGCTAGAAAGACGGACAGCTCCTATAATTCACCCCTCCACTTT	CSARKTDSSYNSPLHF
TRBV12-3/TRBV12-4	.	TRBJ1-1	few	TGTGCCAGCAGCCTGGGGCGGGCGATTTCTGAAGCTTTCTTT	CASSLGRAISEAFF
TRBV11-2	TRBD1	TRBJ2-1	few	TGTGCCAGCAGCTTCCCAGGGGGCCCGCGGTTCTTC	CASSFPGGPRFF
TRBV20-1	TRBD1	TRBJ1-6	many	TGCAGTGCTCGAACAGGGGGCTATAATTCACCCCTCCACTTT	CSARTGGYNSPLHF
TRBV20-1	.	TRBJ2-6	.	TGCAGTGCTATTGGGGGGACCGGGGCGTCTGGGGCCAACGTCCTGACTTTC	CSAIGGTGASGANVLTF
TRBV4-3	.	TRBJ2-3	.	TGCGCCAGCAGCCCGCATCGTGACACAGATACGCAGTATTTT	CASSPHRDTDTQYF
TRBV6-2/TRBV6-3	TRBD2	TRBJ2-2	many	TGTGCCAGCAGTTCCTTGACTAGCGGGGGGGAAAACACCGGGGAGCTGTTTTTT	CASSSLTSGGENTGELFF
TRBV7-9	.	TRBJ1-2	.	TGTGCCAGCAGCTTAAGAGGGATATTCTATGGCTACACCTTC	CASSLRGIFYGYTF
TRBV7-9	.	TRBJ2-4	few	TGTGCCAGCAGCTACAGGATTCCTTTAGCCAAAAACATTCAGTACTTC	CASSYRIPLAKNIQYF
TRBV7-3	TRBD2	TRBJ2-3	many	TGTGCCAGCAGGTTTAGCGGGGGGACAGATACGCAGTATTTT	CASRFSGGTDTQYF
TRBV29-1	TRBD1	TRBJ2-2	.	TGCAGCGTGCAACGCTGGACAGGGGACACCGGGGAGCTGTTTTTT	CSVQRWTGDTGELFF
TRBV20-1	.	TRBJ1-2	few	TGCAGTGCTAGACCCACGACAGCGCCCGATTACGGAGGCTACACCTTC	CSARPTTAPDYGGYTF
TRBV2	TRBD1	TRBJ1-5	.	TGTGCCAGCAGCCCCGACAGGGGCTACAATCAGCCCCAGCATTTT	CASSPDRGYNQPQHF
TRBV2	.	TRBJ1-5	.	TGTGCCAGCAGTGAACGGACTTACACGGGGGGCAGGGACAATCAGCCCCAGCATTTT	CASSERTYTGGRDNQPQHF
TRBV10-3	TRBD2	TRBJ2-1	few	TGTGCCATCCATAGCGGGGGGGCGGATGAGCAGTTCTTC	CAIHSGGADEQFF
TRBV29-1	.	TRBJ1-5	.	TGCAGCGTGGGGCCTGGGCCCAATCAGCCCCAGCATTTT	CSVGPGPNQPQHF
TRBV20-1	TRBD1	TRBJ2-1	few	TGCAGTGTTCACCCCGGGACAGGTCTCAATGAGCAGTTCTTC	CSVHPGTGLNEQFF
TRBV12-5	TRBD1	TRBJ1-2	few	TGTGCTAGTGGCCGAGAGGCAGGGGGTCTCTATGGCTACACCTTC	CASGREAGGLYGYTF
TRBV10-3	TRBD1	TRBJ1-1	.	TGTGCCATCACCGGACAGGGGAACACTGAAGCTTTCTTT	CAITGQGNTEAFF
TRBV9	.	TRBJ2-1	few	TGTGCCAGCAGCGTAGTCGGCAGTATTAATGAGCAGTTCTTC	CASSVVGSINEQFF
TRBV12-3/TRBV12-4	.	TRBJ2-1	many	TGTGCCAGCAGGCTCGCCGCTGAGCAGTTCTTC	CASRLAAEQFF
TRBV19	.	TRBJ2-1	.	TGTGCCAGTAGTATTCCAGGAGCGGATGAGCAGTTCTTC	CASSIPGADEQFF
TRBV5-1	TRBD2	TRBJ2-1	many	TGCGCCAGCAGCTCTCTAGCGGGGGCCCACAATGAGCAGTTCTTC	CASSSLAGAHNEQFF
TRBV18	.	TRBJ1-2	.	TGTGCCAGCTCACCAGCCGCGGGGATACCTACCTATGGCTACACCTTC	CASSPAAGIPTYGYTF
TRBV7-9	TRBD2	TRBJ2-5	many	TGTGCCAGCAGCCAGCTAGCGGGGCAAGAGACCCAGTACTTC	CASSQLAGQETQYF
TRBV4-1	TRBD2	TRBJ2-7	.	TGCGCCAGCAGCCAAGTTATACTAGCGGGGGGCTGGTACGAGCAGTACTTC	CASSQVILAGGWYEQYF
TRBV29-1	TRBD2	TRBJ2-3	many	TGCAGCGTCGAGAGAGCGGGGTCCGGAGATACGCAGTATTTT	CSVERAGSGDTQYF
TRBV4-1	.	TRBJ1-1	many	TGCGCCAGCAGCCAAAGGGCCCTGAACACTGAAGCTTTCTTT	CASSQRALNTEAFF
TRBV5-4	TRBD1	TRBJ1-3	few	TGTGCCAGCTCCCGCGCGGGACAGGGACCTTGGGACACCATATATTTT	CASSRAGQGPWDTIYF
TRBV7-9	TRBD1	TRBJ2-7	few	TGTGCCAGCAATTCCGGACAGGGGGGCGGCGAGCAGTACTTC	CASNSGQGGGEQYF
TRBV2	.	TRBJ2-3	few	TGTGCCCGCCAGAATGGAGATACGCAGTATTTT	CARQNGDTQYF
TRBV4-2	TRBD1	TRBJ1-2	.	TGTGCCAGCAGCCAGCCGACAGGGAATGGCTACACCTTC	CASSQPTGNGYTF
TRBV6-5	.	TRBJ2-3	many	TGTGCCAGCAGTCTTCCAGGGGCAGATACGCAGTATTTT	CASSLPGADTQYF
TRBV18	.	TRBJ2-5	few	TGTGCCAGCTCAAATAGTTTTACGGAGACCCAGTACTTC	CASSNSFTETQYF
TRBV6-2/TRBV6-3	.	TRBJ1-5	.	TGTGCCAGCAGGGCGTTGGGACCGACAAATCAGCCCCAGCATTTT	CASRALGPTNQPQHF
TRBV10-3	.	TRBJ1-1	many	TGTGCCATCAGTGAAGGGGGGTTGAACACTGAAGCTTTCTTT	CAISEGGLNTEAFF
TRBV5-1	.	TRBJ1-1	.	TGCGCCAGCAGCTTCGGACTGGGGAACACTGAAGCTTTCTTT	CASSFGLGNTEAFF
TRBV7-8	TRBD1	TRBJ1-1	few	TGTGCCAGCAGCTTCCGGGACAGGGGCAGCACTGAAGCTTTCTTT	CASSFRDRGSTEAFF
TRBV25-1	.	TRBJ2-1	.	TGTGCCAGCAGTGAACTCGGGACCCAAGACAATGAGCAGTTCTTC	CASSELGTQDNEQFF
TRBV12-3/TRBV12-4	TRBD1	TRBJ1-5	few	TGTGCCAGCAGAGAAGGACAGGGTAGGTATCAGCCCCAGCATTTT	CASREGQGRYQPQHF
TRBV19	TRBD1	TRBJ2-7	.	TGTGCCAGTAGCCCGACAGGGGGGACGTACGAGCAGTACTTC	CASSPTGGTYEQYF
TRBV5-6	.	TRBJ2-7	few	TGTGCCAGCAGCTTTACGGCCCATCTCGGGGAGCAGTACTTC	CASSFTAHLGEQYF
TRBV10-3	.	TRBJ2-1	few	TGTGCCGCCCCGAGGAGGACCAACCTCAATGAGCAGTTCTTC	CAAPRRTNLNEQFF
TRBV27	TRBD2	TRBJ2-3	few	TGTGCCAGCAGTTTATCTGGCGGGGGGCCCCGCAATACGCAGTATTTT	CASSLSGGGPRNTQYF
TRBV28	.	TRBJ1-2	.	TGTGCCAGCAGTTCACGGCAGGGCTACACCTTC	CASSSRQGYTF